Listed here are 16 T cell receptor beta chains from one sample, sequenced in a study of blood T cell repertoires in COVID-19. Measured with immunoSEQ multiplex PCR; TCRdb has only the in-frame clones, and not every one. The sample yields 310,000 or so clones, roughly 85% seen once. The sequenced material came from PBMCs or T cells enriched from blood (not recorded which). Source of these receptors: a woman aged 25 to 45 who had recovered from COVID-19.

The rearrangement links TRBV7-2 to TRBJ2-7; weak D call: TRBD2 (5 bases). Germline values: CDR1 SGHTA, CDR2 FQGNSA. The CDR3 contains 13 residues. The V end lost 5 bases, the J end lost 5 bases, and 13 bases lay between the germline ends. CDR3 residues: CASSRGPGDEQYF. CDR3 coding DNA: TGTGCCAGCAGCCGAGGGCCTGGGGACGAGCAGTACTTC.

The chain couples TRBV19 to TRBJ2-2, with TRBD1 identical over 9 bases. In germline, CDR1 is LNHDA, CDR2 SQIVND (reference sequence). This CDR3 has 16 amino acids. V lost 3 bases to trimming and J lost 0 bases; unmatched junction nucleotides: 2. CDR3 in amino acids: CASSITGGANTGELFF. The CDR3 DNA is TGTGCCAGTAGTATTACAGGGGGCGCGAACACCGGGGAGCTGTTTTTT. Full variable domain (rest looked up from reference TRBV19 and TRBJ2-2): DGGITQSPKYLFRKEGQNVTLSCEQNLNHDAMYWYRQDPGQGLRLIYYSQIVNDFQKGDIAEGYSVSREKKESFPLTVTSAQKNPTAFYLCASSITGGANTGELFFGEGSRLTVL.

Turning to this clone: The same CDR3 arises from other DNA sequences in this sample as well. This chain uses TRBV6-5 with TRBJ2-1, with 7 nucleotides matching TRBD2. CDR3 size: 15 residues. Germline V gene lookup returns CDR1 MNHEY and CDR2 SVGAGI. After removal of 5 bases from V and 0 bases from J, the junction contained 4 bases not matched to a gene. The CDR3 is CASSRTGGSYNEQFF. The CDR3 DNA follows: TGTGCCAGCAGTCGCACGGGGGGCTCCTACAATGAGCAGTTCTTC.

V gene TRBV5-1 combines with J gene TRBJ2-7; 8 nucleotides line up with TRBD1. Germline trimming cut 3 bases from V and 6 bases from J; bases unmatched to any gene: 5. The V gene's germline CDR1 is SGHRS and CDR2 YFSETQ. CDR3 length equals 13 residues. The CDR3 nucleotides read TGCGCCAGCAGCTCGGACGGACAGGGCGAGCAGTACTTC. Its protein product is CASSSDGQGEQYF.

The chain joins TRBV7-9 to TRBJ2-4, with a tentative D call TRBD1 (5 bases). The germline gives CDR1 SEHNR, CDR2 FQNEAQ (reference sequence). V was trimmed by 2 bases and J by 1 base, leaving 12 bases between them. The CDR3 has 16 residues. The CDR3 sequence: CASSLQGRVAKNIQYF. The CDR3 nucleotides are TGTGCCAGCAGCTTACAGGGTAGAGTGGCCAAAAACATTCAGTACTTC.

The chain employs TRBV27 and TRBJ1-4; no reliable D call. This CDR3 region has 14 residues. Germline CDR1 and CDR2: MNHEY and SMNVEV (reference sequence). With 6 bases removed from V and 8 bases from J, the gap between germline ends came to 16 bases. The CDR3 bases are TGTGCCAGCAGGCCGACGTTGGTCGGGGAAAAACTGTTTTTT. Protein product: CASRPTLVGEKLFF.

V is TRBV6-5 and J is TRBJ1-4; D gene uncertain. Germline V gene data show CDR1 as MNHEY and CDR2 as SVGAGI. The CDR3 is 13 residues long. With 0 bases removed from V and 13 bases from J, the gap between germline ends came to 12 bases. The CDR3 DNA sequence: TGTGCCAGCAGTTACTCAGGCTCCGAGGGACTGTTTTTT. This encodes CASSYSGSEGLFF.

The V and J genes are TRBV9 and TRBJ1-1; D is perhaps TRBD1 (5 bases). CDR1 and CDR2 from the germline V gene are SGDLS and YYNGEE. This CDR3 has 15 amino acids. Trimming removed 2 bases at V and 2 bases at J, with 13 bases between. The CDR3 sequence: CASSVLGQGNTEAFF. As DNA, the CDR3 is TGTGCCAGCAGCGTTTTGGGGCAGGGTAACACTGAAGCTTTCTTT.

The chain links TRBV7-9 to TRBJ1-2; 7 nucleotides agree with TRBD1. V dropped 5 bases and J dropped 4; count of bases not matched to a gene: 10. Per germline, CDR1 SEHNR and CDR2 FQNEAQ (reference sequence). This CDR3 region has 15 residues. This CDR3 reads CASSRGGQQIYGYTF. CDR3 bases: TGTGCCAGCAGCCGAGGGGGACAGCAAATCTATGGCTACACCTTC.

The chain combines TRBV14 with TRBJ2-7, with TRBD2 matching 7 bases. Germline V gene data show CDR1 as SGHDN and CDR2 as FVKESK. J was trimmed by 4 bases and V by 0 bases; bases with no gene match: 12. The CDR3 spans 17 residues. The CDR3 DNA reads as TGTGCCAGCAGCCAAGATAGGGGTTGGCCGGGAGGATACGAGCAGTACTTC. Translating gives CASSQDRGWPGGYEQYF.

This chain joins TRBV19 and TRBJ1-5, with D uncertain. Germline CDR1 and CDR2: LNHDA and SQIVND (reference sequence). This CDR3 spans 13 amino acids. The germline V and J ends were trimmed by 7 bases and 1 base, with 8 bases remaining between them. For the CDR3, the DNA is TGTGCCAGTAAGTTCGGGAGCAATCAGCCCCAGCATTTT. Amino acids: CASKFGSNQPQHF.

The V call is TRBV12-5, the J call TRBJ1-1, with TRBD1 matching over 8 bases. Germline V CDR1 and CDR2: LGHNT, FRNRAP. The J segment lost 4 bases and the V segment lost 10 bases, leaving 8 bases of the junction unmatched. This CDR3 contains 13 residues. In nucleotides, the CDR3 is TGTGCTACGCCCAGGGGGCCGGGCACTGAAGCTTTCTTT. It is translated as CATPRGPGTEAFF.

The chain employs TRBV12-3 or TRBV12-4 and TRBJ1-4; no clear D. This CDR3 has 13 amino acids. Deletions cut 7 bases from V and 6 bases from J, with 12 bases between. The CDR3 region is CASTRLMDEKLFF. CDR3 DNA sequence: TGTGCCAGCACCCGGTTAATGGATGAAAAACTGTTTTTT.

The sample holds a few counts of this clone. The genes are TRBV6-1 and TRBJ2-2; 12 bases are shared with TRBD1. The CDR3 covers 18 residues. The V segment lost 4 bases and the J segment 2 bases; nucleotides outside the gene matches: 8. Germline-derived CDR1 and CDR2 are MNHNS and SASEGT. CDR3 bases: TGTGCCAGCAGTGCTGGGACAGGGGGCGCTCCCAACACCGGGGAGCTGTTTTTT. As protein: CASSAGTGGAPNTGELFF.

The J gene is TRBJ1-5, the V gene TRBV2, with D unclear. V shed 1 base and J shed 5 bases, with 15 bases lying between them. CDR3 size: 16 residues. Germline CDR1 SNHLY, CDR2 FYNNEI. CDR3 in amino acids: CASSEGGRRQDQPQHF. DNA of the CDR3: TGTGCCAGCAGTGAAGGGGGTAGGAGGCAGGATCAGCCCCAGCATTTT.

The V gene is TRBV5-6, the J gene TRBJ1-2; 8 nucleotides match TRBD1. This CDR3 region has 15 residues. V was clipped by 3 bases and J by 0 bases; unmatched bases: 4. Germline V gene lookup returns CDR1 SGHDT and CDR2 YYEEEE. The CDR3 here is CASSSRTGSNYGYTF. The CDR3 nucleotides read TGTGCCAGCAGCTCACGGACAGGGTCTAACTATGGCTACACCTTC.